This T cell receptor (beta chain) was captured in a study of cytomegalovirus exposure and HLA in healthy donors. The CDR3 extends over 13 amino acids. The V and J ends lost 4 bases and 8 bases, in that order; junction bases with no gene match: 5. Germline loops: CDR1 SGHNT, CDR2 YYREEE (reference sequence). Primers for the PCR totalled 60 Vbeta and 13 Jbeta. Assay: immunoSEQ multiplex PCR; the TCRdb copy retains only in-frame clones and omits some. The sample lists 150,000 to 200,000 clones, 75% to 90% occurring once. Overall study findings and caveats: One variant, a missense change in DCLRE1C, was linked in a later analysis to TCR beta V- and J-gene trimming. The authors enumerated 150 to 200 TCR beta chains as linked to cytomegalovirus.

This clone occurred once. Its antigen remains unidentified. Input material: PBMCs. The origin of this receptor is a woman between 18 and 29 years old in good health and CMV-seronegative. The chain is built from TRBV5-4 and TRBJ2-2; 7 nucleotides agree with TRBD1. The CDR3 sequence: CASSHDRVGELFF. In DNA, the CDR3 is TGTGCCAGCAGCCACGACAGGGTGGGGGAGCTGTTTTTT.